Listed below are T cell receptor beta chains from one sample, sequenced in a study of technical replicates of blood from several donors. Repertoires were generated with immunoSEQ multiplex PCR, while TCRdb's copy carries only in-frame clones and drops some. The table records over 75,000 clones, about 97% of them present only once. What was sequenced was T cells isolated from PBMCs. The source of these receptors is a human donor in good health. The CDR3 runs from the conserved cysteine through the conserved F or W. The D gene is left open where the match is weak. Size tells how often a clone was seen (once, few, many) or the class of an expanded clone, and some rows leave it out.

V gene,clone size,D gene,J gene,CDR3 protein,CDR3 DNA
TRBV28,.,TRBD1,TRBJ2-2,CASSRDDRDTGELFF,TGTGCCAGCAGCCGAGATGACAGGGATACCGGGGAGCTGTTTTTT
TRBV5-6,.,.,TRBJ1-6,CASSLGRVLSPLHF,TGTGCCAGCAGCTTGGGCCGGGTACTTTCACCCCTCCACTTT
TRBV14,.,.,TRBJ2-3,CASSQSRSTDTQYF,TGTGCCAGCAGCCAATCGCGGAGCACAGATACGCAGTATTTT
TRBV5-1,.,TRBD1,TRBJ1-4,CASSLEGTANEKLFF,TGCGCCAGCAGCTTGGAGGGGACAGCAAATGAAAAACTGTTTTTT
TRBV5-1,.,.,TRBJ2-5,CASSLLLAETQYF,TGCGCCAGCAGCTTGCTGCTAGCGGAGACCCAGTACTTC
TRBV5-1,.,.,TRBJ2-5,CASSPGTTLWGQETQYF,TGCGCCAGCAGCCCCGGGACAACACTTTGGGGCCAAGAGACCCAGTACTTC
TRBV28,.,.,TRBJ2-7,CASSTIRTALLYEQYF,TGTGCCAGCAGCACCATCCGGACAGCCCTTCTCTACGAGCAGTACTTC
TRBV12-5,.,.,TRBJ1-1,CASGLVLREMNTEAFF,TGTGCTAGTGGTTTGGTACTTCGAGAGATGAACACTGAAGCTTTCTTT
TRBV4-2,.,.,TRBJ2-1,CASSQDNSLPQFF,TGTGCCAGCAGCCAAGATAACTCGTTGCCACAGTTCTTC
TRBV11-3,few,TRBD1,TRBJ1-1,CASTLDRDTEAFF,TGTGCCAGCACCCTTGACAGGGACACTGAAGCTTTCTTT
TRBV2,.,TRBD1,TRBJ1-1,CARIGRQGVEAFF,TGTGCCCGAATAGGCAGACAGGGTGTAGAAGCTTTCTTT
TRBV4-1,.,TRBD2,TRBJ2-1,CASSLMGGGAAYNEQFF,TGCGCCAGCAGCCTTATGGGCGGGGGGGCAGCCTACAATGAGCAGTTCTTC
TRBV30,.,TRBD2,TRBJ2-1,CAWRNFGSGGWEQFF,TGTGCCTGGAGGAATTTCGGTAGCGGGGGCTGGGAGCAGTTCTTC
TRBV5-4,.,.,TRBJ2-2,CASSFAIANTGELFF,TGTGCCAGCAGCTTCGCTATCGCGAACACCGGGGAGCTGTTTTTT
TRBV2,.,.,TRBJ1-5,CASREDSLNQPQHF,TGTGCCAGCAGGGAGGACAGTCTGAATCAGCCCCAGCATTTT
TRBV29-1,few,.,TRBJ2-7,CSVETGESTYEQYF,TGCAGCGTTGAAACGGGGGAGAGCACCTACGAGCAGTACTTC
TRBV6-4,.,TRBD1,TRBJ1-2,CASSDPGQGEYGYTF,TGTGCCAGCAGTGATCCGGGACAGGGGGAGTATGGCTACACCTTC
TRBV7-9,.,.,TRBJ2-6,CASSYPSGANVLTF,TGTGCCAGCAGCTATCCATCTGGGGCCAACGTCCTGACTTTC
TRBV5-4,.,TRBD2,TRBJ2-3,CASSLAGAGTDTQYF,TGTGCCAGCAGCTTGGCGGGAGCGGGGACAGATACGCAGTATTTT
TRBV7-6,few,.,TRBJ1-1,CASSLVVDTEAFF,TGTGCCAGCAGCTTAGTTGTAGACACTGAAGCTTTCTTT
TRBV4-1,.,.,TRBJ1-1,CASSDSTQGKAGQWNTEAFF,TGCGCCAGCAGCGATTCAACACAGGGTAAGGCTGGCCAATGGAACACTGAAGCTTTCTTT
TRBV11-2,once,TRBD1,TRBJ2-5,CASSPPQGAETQYF,TGTGCCAGCAGCCCACCACAGGGGGCAGAGACCCAGTACTTC
TRBV7-6,.,.,TRBJ1-5,CASSLVPGYQPQHF,TGTGCCAGCAGCTTAGTCCCCGGGTATCAGCCCCAGCATTTT
TRBV2,.,.,TRBJ2-1,CASSERWQNEQFF,TGTGCCAGCAGTGAACGTTGGCAAAATGAGCAGTTCTTC
TRBV30,.,TRBD2,TRBJ2-3,CAWSPAGGTTQYF,TGTGCCTGGAGTCCGGCCGGGGGGACTACGCAGTATTTT
TRBV11-2,.,TRBD1,TRBJ1-1,CASSSGTGVPGSRAFF,TGTGCCAGCAGCTCCGGAACAGGGGTACCCGGCAGTCGAGCTTTCTTT
TRBV9,.,TRBD2,TRBJ2-1,CASSLTSGIFNEQFF,TGTGCCAGCAGCTTGACTAGCGGGATTTTTAATGAGCAGTTCTTC
TRBV28,.,.,TRBJ2-3,CASSTSRGTDTQYF,TGTGCCAGCAGCACTTCCAGGGGCACAGATACGCAGTATTTT
TRBV4-1,.,TRBD2,TRBJ2-1,CASSQVPFGLAGGVSYNEQFF,TGCGCCAGCAGCCAAGTTCCCTTTGGGCTAGCGGGGGGGGTCTCCTACAATGAGCAGTTCTTC
TRBV29-1,.,TRBD2,TRBJ2-5,CSVGLAGGQETQYF,TGCAGCGTTGGACTAGCGGGGGGACAAGAGACCCAGTACTTC
TRBV4-1,.,.,TRBJ1-2,CASSQAWGVTNYGYTF,TGCGCCAGCAGCCAAGCTTGGGGAGTTACTAACTATGGCTACACCTTC
TRBV7-9,once,.,TRBJ1-3,CASSQGDTIYF,TGTGCCAGCAGTCAGGGCGACACCATATATTTT
TRBV4-1,.,.,TRBJ1-1,CASSQDRGTSTEAFF,TGCGCCAGCAGCCAAGATCGGGGGACGAGCACTGAAGCTTTCTTT
TRBV6-5,.,TRBD1,TRBJ2-7,CASKTGTVALYEQYF,TGTGCCAGCAAGACCGGGACAGTAGCTCTCTACGAGCAGTACTTC
TRBV10-3,.,.,TRBJ1-4,CAISEGGINEKLFF,TGTGCCATCAGTGAAGGGGGAATCAATGAAAAACTGTTTTTT
TRBV27,.,TRBD2,TRBJ2-7,CASSPPPPGLAVKYETYEQYF,TGTGCCAGCAGCCCTCCACCGCCGGGACTAGCGGTTAAATATGAGACCTACGAGCAGTACTTC
TRBV27,.,.,TRBJ2-3,CASSFYGRSGGSDTQYF,TGTGCCAGCAGTTTTTACGGCAGGAGTGGGGGGTCAGATACGCAGTATTTT
TRBV11-3,.,TRBD2,TRBJ2-1,CASSLGDLAGVNNEQFF,TGTGCCAGCAGCTTAGGGGACCTAGCGGGAGTTAACAATGAGCAGTTCTTC
TRBV12-5,.,TRBD1,TRBJ2-4,CASGIRDRENIQYF,TGTGCTAGTGGTATCCGGGACAGAGAAAACATTCAGTACTTC
TRBV2,.,.,TRBJ1-5,CASRETALSNQPQHF,TGTGCCAGCAGAGAGACAGCACTTAGCAATCAGCCCCAGCATTTT
TRBV7-9,.,.,TRBJ1-5,CASSFGVGPLSNQPQHF,TGTGCCAGCAGCTTTGGGGTGGGGCCACTGTCAAATCAGCCCCAGCATTTT